The present TCR beta chain was sequenced within a study of tumor-infiltrating lymphocytes in primary liver carcinoma. The overall study: Sequenced samples came back with roughly 3.5 to 7.13 million productive TCRbeta reads, and the counts looked alike across tissue types. The study, taken as a whole, reports: Tumors significantly exceeded blood in top-250-clone fraction (p = 0.039). It was tumor-adjacent and tumor-blood pairs that overlapped less than tumor region pairs did. Merely about 7-24% of top clones occurred in all five tumor regions.

To note about this clonotype: Its antigen is as yet unknown.

Co-extraction of RNA and DNA was performed on about 19-30 mg of unsorted bulk tissue. Trimming cost V 8 bases and J 4 bases; bases outside gene matches: 7. This CDR3 is built from 13 residues. Germline CDR1 SGHTA, CDR2 FQGNSA. Using a constant-region primer together with ProtoScript II reverse transcriptase, TCR beta cDNA was made from 500 ng of total RNA. Employing slightly modified ARM-PCR, three nested multiplex PCR rounds were run, and these gave rise to the TCR beta libraries. Amplification in the first two PCR rounds was performed using TRBV1-TRBV30 forward primers and a C-beta reverse primer for 10 cycles each. TCRdb redid the calling of the multiplex PCR reads with MiXCR, one entry per CDR3 protein. The table has 40,000 to 45,000 distinct CDR3 sequences, about three quarters seen once.

This sequence originates from a man aged 40-55 years with primary liver carcinoma and hepatitis B virus infection. The chain has TRBV7-2 and TRBJ2-5; 7 nucleotides line up with TRBD2. Specimen: liver tumor tissue from sampling region 2. Indicated subset: tumor region T2, inferior pole. The CDR3 nucleotides are TGTGCCAGCGTGGCGGGAGTACGAGAGACCCAGTACTTC. Encoded protein: CASVAGVRETQYF. The variable domain in full, with the rest retrieved from reference TRBV7-2 and TRBJ2-5, is GAGVSQSPSNKVTEKGKDVELRCDPISGHTALYWYRQSLGQGLEFLIYFQGNSAPDKSGLPSDRFSAERTGGSVSTLTIQRTQQEDSAVYLCASVAGVRETQYFGPGTRLLVL.